Below, one T cell receptor beta chain is given with its context. Its target is not known. This entry comes from a study of CD8+CD57+ T cells in acquired aplastic anemia. About the research overall: Sorted CD4+ and CD8+ cells yielded 3 to 3.5 ug of DNA on average. General study results and limits: The study found no significant CD8+ Simpson's diversity difference between patients and controls. Both patients and controls carried the same twenty-nine CD8+ CDR3 sequences.

Researchers used genomic DNA as the template to profile TCR beta VDJ and CDR3. TCRdb processed the reads anew with MiXCR; each CDR3 protein has one entry. The profile shows approximately 180,000 distinct CDR3 sequences, around 63% of them singletons. Selection for sequencing was limited to patients who had shown CD8+CD57+ cell expansion by flow cytometry. Severe acquired aplastic anemia was diagnosed in all patients. This CDR3 comprises 15 residues. Trimming cost V 0 bases and J 8 bases; bases outside gene matches: 8. Germline loops: CDR1 SGHVS, CDR2 FQNEAQ. The TCR was taken from a human donor with aplastic anemia. The sequenced sample consisted of sorted CD4+, CD8+, or CD8+CD57+ T cells (not recorded which) from PBMCs. The rearrangement uses TRBV7-8 and TRBJ1-2; 8 positions match TRBD1. CDR3 DNA: TGTGCCAGCAGCTTAGCGCAGGGGGCGTCTATGGGCTACACCTTC. Translation: CASSLAQGASMGYTF. Based on the CDR3 plus reference TRBV7-8 and TRBJ1-2, the full variable domain is GAGVSQSPRYKVAKRGQDVALRCDPISGHVSLFWYQQALGQGPEFLTYFQNEAQLDKSGLPSDRFFAERPEGSVSTLKIQRTQQEDSAVYLCASSLAQGASMGYTFGSGTRLTVV.